Following are 25 T cell receptor beta chains from one sample sequenced in a study of graft-versus-host responses after intestinal transplantation. TCRdb keeps only in-frame clones here, not all; method: immunoSEQ multiplex PCR. The sample has 80,000 to 90,000 clones, roughly 92% seen once. Their antigens are not known. The sample was unstimulated CD4+ T cells sorted from spleen or lymph node cells, taken before intestinal transplant. All receptors come from a human donor who received an intestinal transplant.

The V gene is TRBV7-9, the J gene TRBJ1-2, with 8 bases lining up with TRBD1. CDR3 size: 17 residues. With 5 bases clipped from V and 0 bases from J, the junction kept 11 bases outside the gene matches. In germline, CDR1 is SEHNR, CDR2 FQNEAQ (reference sequence). The CDR3 sequence: CASSLDRGRRPNYGYTF. The CDR3 DNA reads as TGTGCCAGCAGCCTTGACAGGGGAAGACGGCCTAACTATGGCTACACCTTC.

J is TRBJ1-4 and V is TRBV11-1; D is undetermined. The V and J ends lost 1 base and 5 bases respectively, with 8 bases between them. CDR3 length equals 14 residues. Germline loops: CDR1 SGHAT, CDR2 FQDESV (reference sequence). This chain's CDR3 is CASSLGPFNEKLFF. The CDR3 DNA sequence: TGTGCCAGCAGCTTAGGACCCTTCAATGAAAAACTGTTTTTT.

The V gene is TRBV19, the J gene TRBJ2-5; tentative D call: TRBD1 (5 bases). The DNA matches TRBJ2-7 better at its end, which makes the J call doubtful. The CDR3 is made up of 14 amino acids. Germline assignment: CDR1 LNHDA and CDR2 SQIVND (reference sequence). The CDR3 DNA is TGTGCCAGTAGTCCCGCCGACAGAATCTACGAGCAGTACTTC. As protein: CASSPADRIYEQYF.

This clone has a single count. The CDR3 spells CASRGQGGQPQHF. The CDR3 DNA sequence: TGTGCCAGCAGGGGACAGGGTGGCCAGCCCCAGCATTTT. The chain links TRBV6-1 to TRBJ1-5; 9 bases match TRBD1. CDR3 length: 13 residues. V was pared by 6 bases and J by 7 bases, with 4 bases of the junction left unmatched. Germline V CDR1 and CDR2: MNHNS, SASEGT.

The rearrangement joins TRBV15 to TRBJ2-1, with 9 bases fitting TRBD1. CDR1 LNHNV and CDR2 YYDKDF come from the germline V gene (reference sequence). The length of the CDR3 is 17 residues. Trimming cost V 0 bases and J 4 bases; bases outside gene matches: 7. The DNA of the CDR3 is TGTGCCACCAGCAGAGATCTAGGACAGGGGATATACAATGAGCAGTTCTTC. This translates into CATSRDLGQGIYNEQFF.

The chain uses TRBV4-2 and TRBJ2-1; the D is unclear. Trimming removed 1 base at V and 3 bases at J, with 13 bases between. The CDR3 is 16 residues long. The V gene's germline CDR1 is LGHNA and CDR2 YNFKEQ. CDR3 sequence: CASSQVGSGFYNEQFF. The DNA of the CDR3 is TGTGCCAGCAGCCAAGTCGGCTCCGGCTTCTACAATGAGCAGTTCTTC.

The rearrangement joins TRBV15 to TRBJ2-7; D perhaps matches TRBD1 (6 bases). Per germline, CDR1 LNHNV and CDR2 YYDKDF (reference sequence). The V end lost 2 bases, the J end lost 2 bases, and 16 bases lay between the germline ends. The CDR3 is made up of 16 amino acids. CDR3 DNA: TGTGCCACCAGCAGATCCCCGGGACAAGACCCCTACGAGCAGTACTTC. The encoded protein is CATSRSPGQDPYEQYF.

The J gene is TRBJ2-7, the V gene TRBV5-1; 8 positions match TRBD1. This CDR3 has 15 amino acids. J was trimmed by 3 bases and V by 3 bases; bases with no gene match: 8. The germline gives CDR1 SGHRS, CDR2 YFSETQ. The CDR3 loop reads CASSSLRDRFYEQYF. For the CDR3, the DNA is TGCGCCAGCAGCTCGCTAAGGGACAGGTTCTACGAGCAGTACTTC.

The chain recombines TRBV28 with TRBJ1-5; D gene unclear. Germline loops: CDR1 MDHEN, CDR2 SYDVKM. V shed 3 bases and J shed 2 bases, with 11 bases lying between them. The CDR3 has 15 amino acids. The CDR3 is CASSFPGAGNQPQHF. The CDR3 coding sequence is TGTGCCAGCAGTTTCCCAGGTGCGGGCAATCAGCCCCAGCATTTT.

The chain has TRBV10-1 and TRBJ1-1, with TRBD1 as a possible D gene (5 bases). The CDR3 sequence is 15 residues long. Germline V lookup: CDR1 WNHNN, CDR2 SYGVQD (reference sequence). Trimming cost V 0 bases and J 5 bases, with 13 bases left between them. CDR3 protein: CASSESGRAGTEAFF. CDR3 nucleotide sequence: TGCGCCAGCAGTGAGTCGGGCAGGGCCGGGACTGAAGCTTTCTTT.

This chain uses TRBV19 with TRBJ2-3; 9 nucleotides line up with TRBD1. Germline trimming cut 5 bases from V and 2 bases from J; bases unmatched to any gene: 2. Per the germline V gene, CDR1 is LNHDA and CDR2 is SQIVND (reference sequence). CDR3 length equals 14 residues. The CDR3 sequence is CASSWDRVTDTQYF. In nucleotides, the CDR3 is TGTGCCAGTAGTTGGGACAGGGTCACAGATACGCAGTATTTT.

The chain combines TRBV5-1 with TRBJ2-7; D may correspond to TRBD1 or TRBD2 (5 bases each). V was clipped by 0 bases and J by 3 bases, with 22 bases between them. This CDR3 contains 18 residues. CDR1 is SGHRS, CDR2 YFSETQ, per germline. The CDR3 DNA reads as TGCGCCAGCAGCTTGGGGGGACCACCAAACACCCAGTACTACGAGCAGTACTTC. Translation gives CASSLGGPPNTQYYEQYF.

The count of this clone is one. This same CDR3 is encoded by further DNA sequences in the sample. This chain links TRBV5-1 with TRBJ1-1; D not resolved. V was clipped by 0 bases and J by 2 bases, with 5 bases between them. This CDR3 contains 13 residues. Germline CDR1 and CDR2: SGHRS and YFSETQ. The CDR3 DNA reads as TGCGCCAGCAGCTTGGCCGGTAACACTGAAGCTTTCTTT. Translated, it gives CASSLAGNTEAFF.

V and J are TRBV6-1 and TRBJ2-7; 9 bases are shared with TRBD1. This CDR3 has 15 amino acids. Germline CDR1 reads MNHNS; CDR2 reads SASEGT. J lost 5 bases, V lost 7 bases, and 12 bases had no gene match. For the CDR3, the DNA is TGTGCCAGCACCTCTCCGGGACAGGGTTCCGACGAGCAGTACTTC. This sequence encodes CASTSPGQGSDEQYF.

V is TRBV7-6 and J is TRBJ1-2; D is ambiguous. The CDR3 covers 13 residues. Germline lookup yields CDR1 SGHVS and CDR2 FNYEAQ. The V end lost 5 bases, the J end lost 4 bases, and 11 bases lay between the germline ends. CDR3 nucleotides: TGTGCCAGCAGCCCAACCCTCGGCTATGGCTACACCTTC. Protein product: CASSPTLGYGYTF. Filled out from reference TRBV7-6 and TRBJ1-2, the complete variable domain reads GAGVSQSPRYKVTKRGQDVALRCDPISGHVSLYWYRQALGQGPEFLTYFNYEAQQDKSGLPNDRFSAERPEGSISTLTIQRTEQRDSAMYRCASSPTLGYGYTFGSGTRLTVV.

The chain is built from TRBV30 and TRBJ2-2, with D perhaps matching TRBD1 (6 bases). CDR3 size: 15 residues. Trimming removed 1 base from V and 5 bases from J, with 14 bases in between. CDR1 is GTSNPN, CDR2 SVGIG, per germline (reference sequence). CDR3 sequence: CAWSEQGSLTGELFF. The CDR3 coding sequence is TGTGCCTGGAGTGAACAGGGATCTTTAACCGGGGAGCTGTTTTTT.

V usage is TRBV19 and J usage is TRBJ2-1; 14 bases line up with TRBD2. The CDR3 is 16 amino acids. J was trimmed by 7 bases and V by 5 bases; bases with no gene match: 7. From germline, CDR1 is LNHDA and CDR2 SQIVND (reference sequence). The DNA of the CDR3 is TGTGCCAGTAGTTCCTCGGGACTAGCGGGAGTGAATGAGCAGTTCTTC. It codes for CASSSSGLAGVNEQFF.

The V call is TRBV7-9, the J call TRBJ2-5; 7 nucleotides agree with TRBD2. Per germline, CDR1 SEHNR and CDR2 FQNEAQ (reference sequence). The CDR3 consists of 13 residues. The junction had 5 bases not matched to a gene; V was cut back by 6 bases and J by 4 bases. CDR3 loop: CASSRDYLETQYF. Here the CDR3 DNA reads TGTGCCAGCAGTCGGGACTATCTAGAGACCCAGTACTTC.

V is TRBV6-6 and J is TRBJ2-5; maybe TRBD2 (5 bases). CDR3 length equals 14 residues. Trimming took off 0 bases at V and 4 bases at J, with 9 bases between the two ends. CDR1 and CDR2 (germline): MNHNY, SVGAGI (reference sequence). CDR3 in amino acids: CASSYSTGRETQYF. The CDR3 DNA follows: TGTGCCAGCAGTTACTCGACGGGGAGAGAGACCCAGTACTTC.

The chain combines TRBV7-9 with TRBJ1-5; D gene ambiguous. Deletions cut 0 bases from V and 3 bases from J, with 6 bases between. Germline loops: CDR1 SEHNR, CDR2 FQNEAQ (reference sequence). CDR3 length: 14 residues. The CDR3 protein is CASSLAGINQPQHF. CDR3 coding DNA: TGTGCCAGCAGCTTAGCAGGGATCAATCAGCCCCAGCATTTT.

The rearrangement uses TRBV29-1 and TRBJ1-1; maybe TRBD1 (6 bases). Germline V gene data show CDR1 as SQVTM and CDR2 as ANQGSEA. Trimming removed 6 bases from V and 1 base from J, with 12 bases in between. This CDR3 comprises 13 residues. The CDR3 region has the DNA TGCAGCGTCAGAGGGACAACGAACACTGAAGCTTTCTTT. Encoded protein: CSVRGTTNTEAFF.

The J gene is TRBJ2-5, the V gene TRBV11-2; 11 nucleotides align to TRBD1. The J call may be in error: the DNA end matches TRBJ2-7 better. This CDR3 is built from 14 residues. Germline CDR1 is SGHAT and CDR2 is FQNNGV. The CDR3 loop reads CASSSRDRGIEQYF. The CDR3, as DNA: TGTGCCAGCAGCTCACGGGACAGGGGGATCGAGCAGTACTTC.

This rearrangement joins TRBV9 to TRBJ2-1, with D hard to call. The CDR3 is 13 amino acids. V was clipped by 0 bases and J by 5 bases, with 6 bases between them. Germline values: CDR1 SGDLS, CDR2 YYNGEE. CDR3 loop: CASSVDYHNEQFF. Here the CDR3 DNA reads TGTGCCAGCAGCGTAGATTATCACAATGAGCAGTTCTTC.

The V call is TRBV5-1, the J call TRBJ2-1; 9 nucleotides match TRBD2. Germline lookup yields CDR1 SGHRS and CDR2 YFSETQ. The ends lost 0 bases at V and 2 bases at J; junction bases unmatched: 0. The CDR3 is 15 residues long. The CDR3 here is CASSLASGTYNEQFF. In DNA, the CDR3 is TGCGCCAGCAGCTTGGCTAGCGGGACCTACAATGAGCAGTTCTTC.

This sequence joins TRBV6-1 and TRBJ2-7, with 10 bases identical to TRBD1. V was clipped by 5 bases and J by 0 bases; unmatched bases: 4. The CDR3 covers 15 residues. CDR1 is MNHNS and CDR2 is SASEGT in the germline V gene. The CDR3 region is CASSPTGGLSYEQYF. The CDR3, as DNA: TGTGCCAGCAGTCCGACAGGGGGCCTCTCCTACGAGCAGTACTTC.